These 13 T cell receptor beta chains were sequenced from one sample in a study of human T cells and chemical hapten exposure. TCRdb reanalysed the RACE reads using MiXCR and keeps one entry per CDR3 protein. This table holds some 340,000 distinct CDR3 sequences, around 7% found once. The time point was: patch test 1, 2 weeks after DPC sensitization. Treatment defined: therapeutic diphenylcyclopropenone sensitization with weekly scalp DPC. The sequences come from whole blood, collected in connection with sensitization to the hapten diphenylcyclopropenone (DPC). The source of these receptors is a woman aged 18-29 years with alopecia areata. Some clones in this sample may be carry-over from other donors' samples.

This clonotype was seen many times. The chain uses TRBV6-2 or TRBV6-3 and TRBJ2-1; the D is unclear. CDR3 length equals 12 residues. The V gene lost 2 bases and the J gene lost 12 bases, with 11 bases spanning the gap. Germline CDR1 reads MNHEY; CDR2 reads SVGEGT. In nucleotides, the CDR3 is TGTGCCAGCAGTTACGACCCCCTAGGGCAGTTCTTC. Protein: CASSYDPLGQFF.

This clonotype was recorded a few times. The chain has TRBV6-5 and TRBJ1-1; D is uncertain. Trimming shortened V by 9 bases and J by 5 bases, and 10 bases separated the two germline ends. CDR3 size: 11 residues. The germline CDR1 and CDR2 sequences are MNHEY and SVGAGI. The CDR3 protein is CASTRGTEAFF. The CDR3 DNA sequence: TGTGCCAGTACGCGTGGGACTGAAGCTTTCTTT.

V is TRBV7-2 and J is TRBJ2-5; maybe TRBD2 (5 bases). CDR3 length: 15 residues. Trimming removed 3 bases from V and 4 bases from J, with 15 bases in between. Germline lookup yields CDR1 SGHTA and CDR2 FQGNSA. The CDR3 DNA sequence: TGTGCCAGCAGCTTTAATCCGCGCGGAGGAGAGACCCAGTACTTC. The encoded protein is CASSFNPRGGETQYF.

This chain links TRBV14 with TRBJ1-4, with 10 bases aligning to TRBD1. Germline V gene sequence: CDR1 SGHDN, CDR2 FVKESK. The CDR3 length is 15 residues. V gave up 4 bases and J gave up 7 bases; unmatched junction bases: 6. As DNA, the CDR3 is TGTGCCAGCAGCCGAACTGGGACAGGGGTTGAAAAACTGTTTTTT. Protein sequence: CASSRTGTGVEKLFF. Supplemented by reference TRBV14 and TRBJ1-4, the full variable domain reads EAGVTQFPSHSVIEKGQTVTLRCDPISGHDNLYWYRRVMGKEIKFLLHFVKESKQDESGMPNNRFLAERTGGTYSTLKVQPAELEDSGVYFCASSRTGTGVEKLFFGSGTQLSVL.

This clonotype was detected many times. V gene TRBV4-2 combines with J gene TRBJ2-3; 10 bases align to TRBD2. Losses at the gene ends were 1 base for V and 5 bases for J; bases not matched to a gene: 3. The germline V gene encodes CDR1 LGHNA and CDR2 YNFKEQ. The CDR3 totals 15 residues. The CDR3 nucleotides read TGTGCCAGCAGCCAAGGTCTAGCGGGGGTAGATACGCAGTATTTT. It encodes CASSQGLAGVDTQYF.

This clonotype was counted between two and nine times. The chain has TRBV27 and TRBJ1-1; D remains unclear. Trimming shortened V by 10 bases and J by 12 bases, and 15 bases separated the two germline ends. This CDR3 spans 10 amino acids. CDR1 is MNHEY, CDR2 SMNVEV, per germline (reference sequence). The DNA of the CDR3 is TGTGCCACCGGGTGGGGAAAACCTTTCTTT. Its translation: CATGWGKPFF.

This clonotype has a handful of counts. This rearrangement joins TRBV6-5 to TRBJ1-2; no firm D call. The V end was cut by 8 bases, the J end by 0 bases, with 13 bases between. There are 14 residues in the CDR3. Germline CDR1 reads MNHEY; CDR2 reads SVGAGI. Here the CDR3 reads CASGRGNTNYGYTF. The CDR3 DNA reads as TGTGCCAGCGGAAGAGGGAACACTAACTATGGCTACACCTTC.

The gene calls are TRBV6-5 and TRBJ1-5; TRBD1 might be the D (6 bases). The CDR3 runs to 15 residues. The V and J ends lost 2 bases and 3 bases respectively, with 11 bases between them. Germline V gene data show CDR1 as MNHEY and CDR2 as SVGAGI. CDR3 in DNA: TGTGCCAGCAGTTACGCAGGGGCCGACAATCAGCCCCAGCATTTT. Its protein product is CASSYAGADNQPQHF.

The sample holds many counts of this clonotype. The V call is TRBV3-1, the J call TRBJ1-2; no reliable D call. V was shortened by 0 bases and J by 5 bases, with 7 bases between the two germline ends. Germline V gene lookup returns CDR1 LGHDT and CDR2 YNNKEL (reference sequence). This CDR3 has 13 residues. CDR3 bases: TGTGCCAGCAGCCAAGAGGCAGATTATGGCTACACCTTC. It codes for CASSQEADYGYTF.

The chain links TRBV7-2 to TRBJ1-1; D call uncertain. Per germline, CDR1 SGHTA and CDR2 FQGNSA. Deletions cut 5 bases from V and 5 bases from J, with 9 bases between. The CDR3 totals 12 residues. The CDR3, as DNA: TGTGCCAGCAGCCTCGCATTTACTGAAGCTTTCTTT. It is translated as CASSLAFTEAFF.

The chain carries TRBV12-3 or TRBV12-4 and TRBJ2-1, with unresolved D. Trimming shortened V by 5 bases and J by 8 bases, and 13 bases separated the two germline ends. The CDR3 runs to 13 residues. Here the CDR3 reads CASSPLRQDEQFF. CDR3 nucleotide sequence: TGTGCCAGCAGTCCACTTAGGCAGGATGAGCAGTTCTTC.

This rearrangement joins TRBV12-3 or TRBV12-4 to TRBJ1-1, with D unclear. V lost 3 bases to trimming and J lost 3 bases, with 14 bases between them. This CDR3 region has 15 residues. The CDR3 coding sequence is TGTGCCAGCAGTTTTAAAAGTATAATGGACACTGAAGCTTTCTTT. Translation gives CASSFKSIMDTEAFF.

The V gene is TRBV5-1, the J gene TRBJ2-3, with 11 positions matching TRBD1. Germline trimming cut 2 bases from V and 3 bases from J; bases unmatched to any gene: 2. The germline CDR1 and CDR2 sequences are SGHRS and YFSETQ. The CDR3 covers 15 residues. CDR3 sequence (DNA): TGCGCCAGCAGCTTAGGACAGGGGGCAACAGATACGCAGTATTTT. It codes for CASSLGQGATDTQYF.